These 17 T cell receptor beta chains originate from one sample sequenced in a study of OX40 agonist ivuxolimab in advanced cancers. TCRdb's copy holds only in-frame clones and misses some; the assay was immunoSEQ multiplex PCR. The sample has 65,000 to 70,000 clones, nearly 90% seen once. Material: CD4+ or CD8+ T cells sorted from blood, obtained in a trial of the OX40 agonist ivuxolimab. The receptor source for this set is an adult with an advanced solid tumor such as melanoma, head and neck, liver or kidney cancer.

The chain joins TRBV30 to TRBJ2-7; D not certain. Trimming cost V 0 bases and J 0 bases, with 9 bases left between them. CDR1 is GTSNPN and CDR2 is SVGIG in the germline V gene (reference sequence). CDR3 length equals 14 residues. The CDR3 protein is CAWSVRSSSYEQYF. The CDR3 nucleotides are TGTGCCTGGAGTGTACGGAGTAGCTCCTACGAGCAGTACTTC.

The CDR3 protein is CASSPGLARTDTQYF. CDR3 sequence (DNA): TGTGCCAGCAGCCCCGGACTAGCGCGGACAGATACGCAGTATTTT. The V call is TRBV7-3, the J call TRBJ2-3; 9 positions match TRBD2. V gave up 5 bases and J gave up 3 bases; unmatched junction bases: 6. The CDR3 is 15 amino acids. Germline V gene lookup returns CDR1 SGHTA and CDR2 FQGTGA.

The chain uses TRBV4-2 and TRBJ1-5; D not resolved. Trimming took 0 bases from V and 6 from J, leaving 6 bases between them. The CDR3 runs 13 residues. Germline V gene sequence: CDR1 LGHNA, CDR2 YNFKEQ. The CDR3 spells CASSQDRGQPQHF. Here the CDR3 DNA reads TGTGCCAGCAGCCAAGACCGGGGTCAGCCCCAGCATTTT.

This chain links TRBV28 with TRBJ2-1; 8 bases align to TRBD2. Germline CDR1 reads MDHEN; CDR2 reads SYDVKM. J was trimmed by 8 bases and V by 3 bases; bases with no gene match: 15. The CDR3 sequence is 17 residues long. DNA of the CDR3: TGTGCCAGCAGTTTTAGGTTTTTCAGCGGGAGAGTCCATGAGCAGTTCTTC. Translation: CASSFRFFSGRVHEQFF.

The chain carries TRBV2 and TRBJ2-1; 8 bases match TRBD2. The CDR3 has 15 residues. Germline values: CDR1 SNHLY, CDR2 FYNNEI. V trimming: 1 base; J trimming: 4 bases; junction bases outside the gene matches: 3. In DNA, the CDR3 is TGTGCCAGCAGTGAAGACGGGGGGGAATACAATGAGCAGTTCTTC. Translated: CASSEDGGEYNEQFF.

V gene TRBV7-3 combines with J gene TRBJ2-3; 7 bases line up with TRBD2. This CDR3 has 16 residues. The V gene's germline CDR1 is SGHTA and CDR2 FQGTGA. After removal of 1 base from V and 1 base from J, the junction contained 5 bases not matched to a gene. The CDR3 nucleotides are TGTGCCAGCAGCTTAAGGGCGGGAGCGCGCACAGATACGCAGTATTTT. Translation gives CASSLRAGARTDTQYF.

The rearrangement uses TRBV10-3 and TRBJ2-1; weak D call: TRBD1 (6 bases). CDR3 size: 13 residues. Germline loops: CDR1 ENHRY, CDR2 SYGVKD. V was clipped by 5 bases and J by 7 bases, with 12 bases between them. CDR3 coding DNA: TGTGCCATCAGTCCGATTAGGGGGAATGAGCAGTTCTTC. Protein product: CAISPIRGNEQFF.

This chain uses TRBV5-6 with TRBJ1-6, with 11 bases identical to TRBD1. Germline V gives CDR1 SGHDT, CDR2 YYEEEE. Trimming removed 4 bases from V and 9 bases from J; junction bases left unmatched: 6. The CDR3 length is 15 residues. CDR3 coding DNA: TGTGCCAGCAGCGCAACCGGGACAGGGGGTTCACCCCTCCACTTT. Translating gives CASSATGTGGSPLHF.

The chain joins TRBV28 to TRBJ1-2; 9 nucleotides align to TRBD1. CDR1 and CDR2 (germline): MDHEN, SYDVKM. CDR3 length: 14 amino acids. Unmatched junction bases numbered 7, after V lost 3 bases and J lost 8 bases. The CDR3 loop is CASSFTGGVLGYTF. The DNA for the CDR3 is TGTGCCAGCAGTTTTACAGGGGGCGTTTTAGGCTACACCTTC.

The V and J genes are TRBV7-3 and TRBJ2-2, with TRBD1 matching 7 bases. Germline assignment: CDR1 SGHTA and CDR2 FQGTGA. The CDR3 is made up of 13 amino acids. J was trimmed by 6 bases and V by 2 bases; bases with no gene match: 0. Here the CDR3 reads CASSLQGAGELFF. CDR3 in DNA: TGTGCCAGCAGCTTACAGGGGGCCGGGGAGCTGTTTTTT. The complete variable domain, with remaining parts taken from reference TRBV7-3 and TRBJ2-2, reads GAGVSQTPSNKVTEKGKYVELRCDPISGHTALYWYRQSLGQGPEFLIYFQGTGAADDSGLPNDRFFAVRPEGSVSTLKIQRTERGDSAVYLCASSLQGAGELFFGEGSRLTVL.

The rearrangement links TRBV5-3 to TRBJ1-5; D gene ambiguous. TRBV5-3 is identified as an open reading frame with a role that is uncertain. The CDR3 length is 14 residues. V lost 6 bases, J lost 0 bases, and 10 bases lay in between. The CDR3 loop is CARIRALSNQPQHF. In DNA form, the CDR3 reads TGTGCCAGAATAAGAGCCCTTAGCAATCAGCCCCAGCATTTT.

V is TRBV10-1 and J is TRBJ2-1, with a weak D call TRBD1 (5 bases). V was trimmed by 3 bases and J by 7 bases, leaving 10 bases between them. CDR1 is WNHNN, CDR2 SYGVQD, per germline (reference sequence). The CDR3 consists of 13 residues. CDR3 protein: CASSEGQINEQFF. In DNA, the CDR3 is TGCGCCAGCAGTGAAGGACAAATTAATGAGCAGTTCTTC.

This chain uses TRBV10-3 with TRBJ1-1; D unclear. Looked up from germline, CDR1 is ENHRY and CDR2 is SYGVKD. CDR3 length: 15 amino acids. The V end lost 3 bases, the J end lost 2 bases, and 13 bases lay between the germline ends. The CDR3 loop reads CAISDSDGRNTEAFF. The CDR3 DNA reads TGTGCCATCAGTGATTCGGACGGCAGAAACACTGAAGCTTTCTTT.

This rearrangement joins TRBV18 to TRBJ2-2, with 7 bases identical to TRBD2. V dropped 2 bases and J dropped 2; count of bases not matched to a gene: 2. CDR3 size: 15 residues. Germline V gene data show CDR1 as KGHSH and CDR2 as LQKENI. Here the CDR3 DNA reads TGTGCCAGCTCACCAAGGGGACTAAACACCGGGGAGCTGTTTTTT. This translates into CASSPRGLNTGELFF.

This clone was counted a few times. The chain employs TRBV19 and TRBJ1-1; no clear D gene. The CDR3 runs to 13 residues. V was clipped by 3 bases and J by 1 base, with 6 bases between them. Germline lookup yields CDR1 LNHDA and CDR2 SQIVND (reference sequence). The CDR3 DNA follows: TGTGCCAGTAGTATTCGGCAGAACACTGAAGCTTTCTTT. It yields the protein CASSIRQNTEAFF.

This clone was counted once. The V and J genes are TRBV6-1 and TRBJ2-2; 7 nucleotides line up with TRBD2. Germline-derived CDR1 and CDR2 are MNHNS and SASEGT. The CDR3 is made up of 15 amino acids. Unmatched junction bases numbered 10, after V lost 7 bases and J lost 5 bases. The CDR3 bases are TGTGCCAGCAATAAGGAGGGCGGGAGTACCGGGGAGCTGTTTTTT. This sequence encodes CASNKEGGSTGELFF.

The chain uses TRBV30 and TRBJ2-5; the D gene could be TRBD1 or TRBD2 (6 bases each). Looked up from germline, CDR1 is GTSNPN and CDR2 is SVGIG (reference sequence). The CDR3 loop spans 12 amino acids. The V gene lost 6 bases and the J gene lost 5 bases, with 13 bases spanning the gap. In DNA, the CDR3 is TGTGCCTGCCGCGGGACAAGGGAGACCCAGTACTTC. It encodes CACRGTRETQYF.